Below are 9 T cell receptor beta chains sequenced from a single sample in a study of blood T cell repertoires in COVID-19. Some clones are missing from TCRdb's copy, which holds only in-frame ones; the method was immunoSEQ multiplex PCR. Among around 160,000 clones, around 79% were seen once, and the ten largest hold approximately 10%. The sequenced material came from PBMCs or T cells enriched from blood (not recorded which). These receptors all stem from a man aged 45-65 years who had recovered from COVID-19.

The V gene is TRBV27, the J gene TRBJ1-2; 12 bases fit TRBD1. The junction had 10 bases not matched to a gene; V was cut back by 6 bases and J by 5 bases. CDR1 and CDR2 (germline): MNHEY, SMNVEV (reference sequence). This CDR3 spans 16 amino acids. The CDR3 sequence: CASSLGTGGAGYGYTF. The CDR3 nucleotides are TGTGCCAGCAGCCTGGGGACAGGGGGCGCCGGATATGGCTACACCTTC.

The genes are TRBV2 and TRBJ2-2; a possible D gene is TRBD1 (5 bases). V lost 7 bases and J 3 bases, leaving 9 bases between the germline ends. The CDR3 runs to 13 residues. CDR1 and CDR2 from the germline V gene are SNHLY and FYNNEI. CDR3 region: CASNTGYTGELFF. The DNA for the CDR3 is TGTGCCAGCAACACAGGCTACACCGGGGAGCTGTTTTTT.

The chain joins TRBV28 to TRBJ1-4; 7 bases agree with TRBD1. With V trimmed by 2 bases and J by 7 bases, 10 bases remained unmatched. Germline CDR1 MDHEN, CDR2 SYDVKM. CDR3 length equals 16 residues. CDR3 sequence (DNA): TGTGCCAGCAGTTTAGGCAGGGGGGCTCGGAGTGAAAAACTGTTTTTT. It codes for CASSLGRGARSEKLFF. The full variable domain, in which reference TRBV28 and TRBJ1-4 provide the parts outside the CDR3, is DVKVTQSSRYLVKRTGEKVFLECVQDMDHENMFWYRQDPGLGLRLIYFSYDVKMKEKGDIPEGYSVSREKKERFSLILESASTNQTSMYLCASSLGRGARSEKLFFGSGTQLSVL.

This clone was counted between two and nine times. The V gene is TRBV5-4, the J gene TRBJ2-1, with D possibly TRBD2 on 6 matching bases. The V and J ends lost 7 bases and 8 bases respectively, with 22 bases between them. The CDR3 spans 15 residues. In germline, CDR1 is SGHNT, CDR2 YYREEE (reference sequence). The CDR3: CASVEGPNDDDEQFF. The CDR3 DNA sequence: TGTGCCAGCGTGGAGGGGCCTAATGATGACGATGAGCAGTTCTTC.

The CDR3 loop is CATSQAGVTQYF. CDR3 bases: TGTGCCACCAGTCAGGCCGGGGTTACGCAGTATTTT. J is TRBJ2-3 and V is TRBV24-1, with D perhaps TRBD2 (5 bases). The CDR3 length is 12 residues. Germline CDR1 reads KGHDR; CDR2 reads SFDVKD. Trimming left V 6 bases short and J 8 bases short, with 11 bases between.

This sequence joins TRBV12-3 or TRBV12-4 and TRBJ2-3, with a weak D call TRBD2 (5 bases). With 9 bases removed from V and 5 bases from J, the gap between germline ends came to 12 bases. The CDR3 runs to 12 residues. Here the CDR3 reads CASRPAGDTQYF. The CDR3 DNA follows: TGTGCCAGTAGGCCGGCGGGAGATACGCAGTATTTT.

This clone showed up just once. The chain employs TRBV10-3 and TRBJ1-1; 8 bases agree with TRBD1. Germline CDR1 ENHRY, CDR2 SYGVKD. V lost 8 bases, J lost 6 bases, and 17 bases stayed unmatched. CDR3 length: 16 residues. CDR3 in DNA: TGTGCCATCCGCAGAGGGCAGGGGGCCGGAGGGGCTGAAGCTTTCTTT. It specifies CAIRRGQGAGGAEAFF.

CDR3: CASSKGAQNTEAFF. The CDR3 coding sequence is TGTGCCAGCAGCAAGGGGGCCCAGAACACTGAAGCTTTCTTT. V is TRBV3-1 (or the pseudogene TRBV3-2) and J is TRBJ1-1; TRBD1 matches 7 bases. The CDR3 has 14 residues. Germline V CDR1 and CDR2: LGHDT, YNNKEL (reference sequence). The V segment lost 5 bases and the J segment 1 base; nucleotides outside the gene matches: 4.

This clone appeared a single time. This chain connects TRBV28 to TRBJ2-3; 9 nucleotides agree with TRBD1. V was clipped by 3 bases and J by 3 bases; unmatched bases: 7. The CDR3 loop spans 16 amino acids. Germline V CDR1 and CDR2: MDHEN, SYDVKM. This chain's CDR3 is CASSLVGTGKTDTQYF. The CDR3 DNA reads TGTGCCAGCAGTTTGGTGGGGACAGGGAAAACAGATACGCAGTATTTT.